Listed here are 27 T cell receptor beta chains from one sample, sequenced in a study of PD-1 blockade in classical Hodgkin lymphoma. Clones were sequenced by immunoSEQ multiplex PCR, and TCRdb holds only the in-frame ones, with some missing. The sample includes some 41,000 clones, approximately 70% seen only once; the top ten take 2.5% to 3%. All patients experienced relapse after autologous stem cell transplantation, and brentuximab vedotin exposure was variable. The specimen was peripheral blood mononuclear cells (PBMCs), collected before the second cycle of nivolumab. The receptors come from a human donor with classical Hodgkin lymphoma.

The rearrangement links TRBV7-9 to TRBJ2-7; 7 nucleotides line up with TRBD2. V gave up 0 bases and J gave up 2 bases; unmatched junction bases: 13. The CDR3 sequence is 18 residues long. CDR1 is SEHNR and CDR2 is FQNEAQ in the germline V gene (reference sequence). The CDR3 nucleotides read TGTGCCAGCAGCTTAGCTGGCTCTACACGGGGGGATCCCTACGAGCAGTACTTC. Translating gives CASSLAGSTRGDPYEQYF.

This clone was detected once. This chain links TRBV19 with TRBJ2-1; no definite D call. Trimming removed 3 bases at V and 0 bases at J, with 9 bases between. Germline CDR1 LNHDA, CDR2 SQIVND (reference sequence). The CDR3 has 15 amino acids. The CDR3 here is CASSITASSYNEQFF. DNA for the CDR3: TGTGCCAGTAGTATTACGGCTAGCTCCTACAATGAGCAGTTCTTC.

The chain combines TRBV27 with TRBJ2-7; 12 bases agree with TRBD2. V lost 4 bases and J lost 5; bases outside the gene matches: 0. This CDR3 spans 13 amino acids. CDR1 MNHEY and CDR2 SMNVEV come from the germline V gene (reference sequence). The CDR3 DNA reads TGTGCCAGCAGTTGGACTAGCGGGAACGAGCAGTACTTC. This gives the protein CASSWTSGNEQYF.

This clone was counted a single time. V is TRBV4-3 and J is TRBJ2-7, with 12 positions matching TRBD2. Germline trimming cut 1 base from V and 7 bases from J; bases unmatched to any gene: 2. The CDR3 runs 14 residues. Per the germline V gene, CDR1 is LGHNA and CDR2 is YSLEER. The CDR3 coding sequence is TGCGCCAGCAGCCAAGGGACTAGCGGGACGGAGCAGTACTTC. It yields the protein CASSQGTSGTEQYF.

This chain joins TRBV6-1 and TRBJ1-1; D is uncertain. Germline-derived CDR1 and CDR2 are MNHNS and SASEGT. V gave up 3 bases and J gave up 4 bases, with 15 bases separating them. This CDR3 region has 15 residues. The CDR3 DNA sequence: TGTGCCAGCAGTGAGAGCCTAGGAAAGGCCACTGAAGCTTTCTTT. Protein sequence: CASSESLGKATEAFF.

The chain recombines TRBV11-1 with TRBJ1-1; D is uncertain. Germline CDR1 is SGHAT and CDR2 is FQDESV (reference sequence). Trimming left V 4 bases short and J 3 bases short, with 9 bases between. This CDR3 comprises 13 residues. The CDR3 sequence is CASSYVLDTEAFF. CDR3 nucleotides: TGTGCCAGCAGCTACGTACTCGACACTGAAGCTTTCTTT.

V usage is TRBV5-5 and J usage is TRBJ2-7; 7 nucleotides match TRBD1. This CDR3 is built from 14 residues. Germline trimming cut 3 bases from V and 1 base from J; bases unmatched to any gene: 4. Germline V lookup: CDR1 SGHKS, CDR2 YYEKEE (reference sequence). This CDR3 reads CASSSDRESYEQYF. The CDR3 nucleotides read TGTGCCAGCAGCTCCGACAGGGAATCCTACGAGCAGTACTTC.

The genes are TRBV19 and TRBJ2-7; D possibly corresponds to TRBD1 (5 bases). Germline CDR1 LNHDA, CDR2 SQIVND (reference sequence). This CDR3 is 20 amino acids long. V lost 1 base and J 3 bases, leaving 28 bases between the germline ends. As DNA, the CDR3 is TGTGCCAGTAGTATAGTAAGTTACCGGCAGGGTGGAATCTCCGTCTACGAGCAGTACTTC. Amino acids: CASSIVSYRQGGISVYEQYF.

The V and J genes are TRBV7-9 and TRBJ1-4; D is undetermined. V gave up 4 bases and J gave up 0 bases, with 9 bases separating them. Looked up from germline, CDR1 is SEHNR and CDR2 is FQNEAQ (reference sequence). This CDR3 has 15 amino acids. The CDR3 here is CASSSTKATNEKLFF. The DNA for the CDR3 is TGTGCCAGCAGCTCAACTAAGGCAACTAATGAAAAACTGTTTTTT.

This clone was counted only a few times. The chain couples TRBV7-2 to TRBJ2-7; D is tentatively TRBD1 or TRBD2 (6 bases each). The V end was cut by 5 bases, the J end by 2 bases, with 16 bases between. The CDR3 is 15 residues long. CDR1 and CDR2 from the germline V gene are SGHTA and FQGNSA. CDR3 sequence: CASSPKGGRTYEQYF. For the CDR3, the DNA is TGTGCCAGCAGCCCTAAGGGGGGCAGAACCTACGAGCAGTACTTC.

This clone has only a few counts. This chain links TRBV28 with TRBJ2-7; D is undetermined. Germline loops: CDR1 MDHEN, CDR2 SYDVKM. The CDR3 has 15 amino acids. V lost 3 bases, J lost 6 bases, and 18 bases lay in between. DNA of the CDR3: TGTGCCAGCAGTTTGCTGGCAGATGATTATGGCGAGCAGTACTTC. As protein: CASSLLADDYGEQYF.

This sequence joins TRBV9 and TRBJ1-1; possibly TRBD1 for D (5 bases). Germline-derived CDR1 and CDR2 are SGDLS and YYNGEE. V was shortened by 4 bases and J by 9 bases, with 28 bases between the two germline ends. CDR3 length equals 17 residues. The CDR3 region is CASSPSGASGIGPQAFF. The CDR3 coding sequence is TGTGCCAGCAGCCCAAGTGGGGCCTCAGGGATTGGACCGCAAGCTTTCTTT.

J is TRBJ1-1 and V is TRBV28; no clear D. The CDR3 is made up of 14 amino acids. Germline V gene data show CDR1 as MDHEN and CDR2 as SYDVKM. Trimming shortened V by 3 bases and J by 1 base, and 9 bases separated the two germline ends. CDR3 residues: CASSFPGSNTEAFF. The CDR3 nucleotides read TGTGCCAGCAGTTTTCCGGGTTCGAACACTGAAGCTTTCTTT. Together with reference TRBV28 and TRBJ1-1, the CDR3 gives the full variable domain: DVKVTQSSRYLVKRTGEKVFLECVQDMDHENMFWYRQDPGLGLRLIYFSYDVKMKEKGDIPEGYSVSREKKERFSLILESASTNQTSMYLCASSFPGSNTEAFFGQGTRLTVV.

The gene calls are TRBV4-1 and TRBJ1-4; tentatively, D is TRBD1 (6 bases). Looked up from germline, CDR1 is MGHRA and CDR2 is YSYEKL. This CDR3 comprises 13 residues. V lost 5 bases to trimming and J lost 6 bases, with 10 bases between them. The CDR3 loop is CASSEGTYEKLFF. The DNA for the CDR3 is TGCGCCAGCAGCGAAGGGACATATGAAAAACTGTTTTTT.

The CDR3 DNA is TGTGCCAGCAGTTTATCCCGGACCATAAGCAATCAGCCCCAGCATTTT. This gives the protein CASSLSRTISNQPQHF. This chain uses TRBV27 with TRBJ1-5; D call uncertain. Germline CDR1 and CDR2: MNHEY and SMNVEV (reference sequence). The CDR3 has 16 residues. Trimming stripped 0 bases from V and 1 base from J, with 10 bases between.

CDR3 nucleotide sequence: TGTGCCTGGATCGGGACTTGGGACTTCGGCTACACCTTC. Amino acid sequence: CAWIGTWDFGYTF. The V call is TRBV30, the J call TRBJ1-2, with D possibly TRBD1 on 5 matching bases. This CDR3 has 13 residues. Germline-derived CDR1 and CDR2 are GTSNPN and SVGIG (reference sequence). V shed 4 bases and J shed 8 bases, with 17 bases lying between them.

Only a few counts were recorded for this clone. The V and J genes are TRBV28 and TRBJ1-2, with a possible D match to TRBD1 (6 bases). Germline CDR1 MDHEN, CDR2 SYDVKM. Trimming took 2 bases from V and 7 from J, leaving 11 bases between them. The CDR3 runs 13 residues. CDR3 nucleotide sequence: TGTGCCAGCAGTTTACATGCGGGGGCTGGCTACACCTTC. This gives the protein CASSLHAGAGYTF.

In its sample, this clone was seen once. This chain links TRBV7-9 with TRBJ2-5, with no clear D. The CDR3 extends over 14 amino acids. CDR1 and CDR2 (germline): SEHNR, FQNEAQ (reference sequence). V was shortened by 2 bases and J by 0 bases, with 7 bases between the two germline ends. The CDR3 nucleotides read TGTGCCAGCAGCTTATCTGCTAACCAAGAGACCCAGTACTTC. This translates into CASSLSANQETQYF. Combining the CDR3 with reference TRBV7-9 and TRBJ2-5 gives the whole variable domain DTGVSQNPRHKITKRGQNVTFRCDPISEHNRLYWYRQTLGQGPEFLTYFQNEAQLEKSRLLSDRFSAERPKGSFSTLEIQRTEQGDSAMYLCASSLSANQETQYFGPGTRLLVL.

This CDR3 is CASSISFRDNYGYTF. The CDR3 DNA sequence: TGTGCCAGCAGCATTTCTTTCCGGGACAACTATGGCTACACCTTC. The chain links TRBV7-9 to TRBJ1-2; a possible D gene is TRBD1 (5 bases). This CDR3 is built from 15 residues. CDR1 is SEHNR and CDR2 is FQNEAQ in the germline V gene (reference sequence). V lost 5 bases to trimming and J lost 2 bases, with 15 bases between them.

This chain connects TRBV4-2 to TRBJ2-3, with 9 bases matching TRBD2. The CDR3 runs to 15 residues. J lost 6 bases, V lost 6 bases, and 10 bases had no gene match. Germline CDR1 and CDR2: LGHNA and YNFKEQ. The CDR3 protein is CASSPPGLAMDTQYF. The CDR3 DNA sequence: TGTGCCAGCAGTCCGCCGGGACTAGCAATGGATACGCAGTATTTT.

This chain connects TRBV13 to TRBJ2-5; the match to TRBD1 covers 7 bases. This CDR3 has 16 residues. The V gene's germline CDR1 is PRHDT and CDR2 FYEKMQ (reference sequence). J lost 0 bases, V lost 1 base, and 5 bases had no gene match. CDR3 protein: CASSLDEDRDQETQYF. DNA for the CDR3: TGTGCCAGCAGCTTAGATGAAGACAGGGACCAAGAGACCCAGTACTTC.

CDR3 sequence reads: CASSVGTENSPLHF. In DNA form, the CDR3 reads TGTGCCAGCAGCGTGGGGACGGAGAATTCACCCCTCCACTTT. The chain is built from TRBV7-3 and TRBJ1-6; a weak D match, TRBD1 (5 bases). Trimming shortened V by 5 bases and J by 7 bases, and 12 bases separated the two germline ends. Per germline, CDR1 SGHTA and CDR2 FQGTGA. This CDR3 spans 14 amino acids.

This clone is labeled medium-sized. The chain is built from TRBV19 and TRBJ1-2; D is unresolved. CDR3 length: 14 amino acids. The V gene's germline CDR1 is LNHDA and CDR2 SQIVND (reference sequence). Trimming stripped 1 base from V and 2 bases from J, with 8 bases between. This chain's CDR3 is CASSIAWTNYGYTF. The CDR3 region has the DNA TGTGCCAGTAGTATAGCCTGGACGAACTATGGCTACACCTTC.

CDR3 sequence (DNA): TGTGCCAGTAGTATAGGGGGGACAGGGGGCGTCTATGGCTACACCTTC. It encodes CASSIGGTGGVYGYTF. This chain links TRBV19 with TRBJ1-2; TRBD1 agrees at 12 bases. The junction had 4 bases not matched to a gene; V was cut back by 1 base and J by 4 bases. CDR1 is LNHDA and CDR2 is SQIVND in the germline V gene (reference sequence). CDR3 length: 16 residues.

This clone was counted only a few times. Written as DNA, the CDR3 is TGCGCCAGCAGCCATGCGACTTCTAGCGGCAGCACAGATACGCAGTATTTT. Residues: CASSHATSSGSTDTQYF. V gene TRBV4-1 combines with J gene TRBJ2-3, with 7 bases that match TRBD2. Germline V gives CDR1 MGHRA, CDR2 YSYEKL. J gave up 0 bases and V 3 bases, and 9 bases lay outside the gene matches. CDR3 length: 17 residues.

The genes are TRBV28 and TRBJ2-7; D is unresolved. Germline values: CDR1 MDHEN, CDR2 SYDVKM. This CDR3 has 12 amino acids. Deletions cut 3 bases from V and 3 bases from J, with 6 bases between. CDR3 bases: TGTGCCAGCAGTTTTGTCAACTACGAGCAGTACTTC. It specifies CASSFVNYEQYF.

The chain is built from TRBV4-1 and TRBJ2-7, with 8 positions matching TRBD1. CDR1 and CDR2 (germline): MGHRA, YSYEKL. Trimming cost V 1 base and J 3 bases; bases outside gene matches: 5. This CDR3 comprises 15 residues. The CDR3 DNA is TGCGCCAGCAGCCAAGTCGTTGGACAGGGCTACGAGCAGTACTTC. Its translation: CASSQVVGQGYEQYF.